A single sample gave rise to the 7 T cell receptor beta chains below, sequenced in a study of blood T cell repertoires in COVID-19. Only in-frame clones appear in the TCRdb table, and some are missing; sequencing was by immunoSEQ multiplex PCR. The data hold 200,000 to 250,000 clones, with just under 90% observed a single time. The sequencing sample was made of peripheral blood. These TCRs come from a man in his sixties who had recovered from COVID-19.

The V and J genes are TRBV7-8 and TRBJ2-1; TRBD1 aligns across 8 bases. Trimming at V came to 5 bases and at J to 3 bases, leaving 6 bases not matched to a gene. The CDR3 covers 15 residues. Germline assignment: CDR1 SGHVS and CDR2 FQNEAQ. CDR3 sequence (DNA): TGTGCCAGCAGCCGTCGGACAGGGCGCTACAATGAGCAGTTCTTC. Translated: CASSRRTGRYNEQFF.

The CDR3 sequence: CASSPPTGKNTEAFF. In DNA, the CDR3 is TGTGCCAGCAGCCCGCCGACAGGGAAGAACACTGAAGCTTTCTTT. This sequence joins TRBV28 and TRBJ1-1, with 7 positions matching TRBD1. Germline CDR1 is MDHEN and CDR2 is SYDVKM. The CDR3 covers 15 residues. Unmatched junction bases numbered 8, after V lost 6 bases and J lost 1 base.

The chain couples TRBV28 to TRBJ2-2; D may be TRBD1 (5 bases). V lost 4 bases and J 4 bases, leaving 10 bases between the germline ends. The CDR3 sequence is 14 residues long. In germline, CDR1 is MDHEN, CDR2 SYDVKM. The CDR3 DNA reads TGTGCCAGCAGTTCTGGGGCGCCCACCGGGGAGCTGTTTTTT. It translates to CASSSGAPTGELFF.

V gene TRBV4-2 combines with J gene TRBJ2-1, with D hard to call. Germline V gives CDR1 LGHNA, CDR2 YNFKEQ. The CDR3 spans 13 residues. V gave up 0 bases and J gave up 4 bases, with 4 bases separating them. The CDR3 DNA sequence: TGTGCCAGCAGCCAAGAACGGTACAATGAGCAGTTCTTC. Translation: CASSQERYNEQFF.

The chain carries TRBV6-6 and TRBJ1-1; D might be TRBD1 (5 bases). The CDR3 is 15 amino acids. V gave up 4 bases and J gave up 0 bases, with 12 bases separating them. Per germline, CDR1 MNHNY and CDR2 SVGAGI (reference sequence). Here the CDR3 reads CASSFRQQVNTEAFF. The DNA of the CDR3 is TGTGCCAGCAGTTTTCGTCAACAGGTGAACACTGAAGCTTTCTTT.

The CDR3 nucleotides are TGTGCCAGCAGCCAAGAGCGGGCGGGACAAGAGACCCAGTACTTC. Translating it yields CASSQERAGQETQYF. V is TRBV3-1 (or the pseudogene TRBV3-2) and J is TRBJ2-5, with TRBD2 as a possible D gene (6 bases). CDR1 and CDR2 from the germline V gene are LGHDT and YNNKEL (reference sequence). The CDR3 totals 15 residues. The V and J ends lost 0 bases and 2 bases respectively, with 10 bases between them.

The chain is built from TRBV24-1 and TRBJ2-2, with TRBD2 matching 12 bases. V lost 0 bases and J lost 2; bases outside the gene matches: 6. In germline, CDR1 is KGHDR, CDR2 SFDVKD. CDR3 size: 19 residues. CDR3 coding DNA: TGTGCCACCAGTGATTTGCCGGCGACTAGCGGGAGAAACACCGGGGAGCTGTTTTTT. Residues: CATSDLPATSGRNTGELFF.